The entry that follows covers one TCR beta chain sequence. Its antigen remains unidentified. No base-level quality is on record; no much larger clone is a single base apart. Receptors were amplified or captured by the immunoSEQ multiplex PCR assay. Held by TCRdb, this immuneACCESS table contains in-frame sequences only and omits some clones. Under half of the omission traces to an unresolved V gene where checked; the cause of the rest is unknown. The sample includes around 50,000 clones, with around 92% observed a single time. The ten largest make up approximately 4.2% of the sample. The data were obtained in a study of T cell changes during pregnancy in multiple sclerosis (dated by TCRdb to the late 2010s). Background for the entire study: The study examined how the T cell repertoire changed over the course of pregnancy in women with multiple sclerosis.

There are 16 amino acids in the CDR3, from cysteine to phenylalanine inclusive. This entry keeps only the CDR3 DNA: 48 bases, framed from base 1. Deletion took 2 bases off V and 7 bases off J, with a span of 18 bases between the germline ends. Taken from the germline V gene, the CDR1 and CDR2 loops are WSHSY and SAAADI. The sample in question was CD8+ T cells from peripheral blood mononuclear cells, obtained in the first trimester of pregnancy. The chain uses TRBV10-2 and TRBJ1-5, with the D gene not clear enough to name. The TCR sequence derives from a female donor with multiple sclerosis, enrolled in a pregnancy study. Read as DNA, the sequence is TGCGCCAGCAGTGAGACGATCAAGGTACGGGAACAGCCCCAGCATTTT. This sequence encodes CASSETIKVREQPQHF.